This TCR beta chain was captured by sequencing in a study of CD8 T cells in ankylosing spondylitis. Study conclusions and caveats: Disease-associated clonotypes exhibited CD8+ identity and were relatively infrequent in peripheral blood. Several of the motif variants were reported before in synovial fluid and blood from reactive arthritis. Enrichment of disease-linked clones was reportedly significant in matched ankylosing spondylitis synovial fluid. A TCR beta motif of 7 to 9 highly homologous variants seemed to mark ankylosing spondylitis blood.

V shed 2 bases and J shed 5 bases, with 9 bases lying between them. The germline V gene has CDR1 MNHNS and CDR2 SASEGT. The CDR3 sequence is 13 residues long. Preparation of TCR beta libraries was done by quantitative 5'-RACE with molecular barcodes. TCRdb recomputed calls from the 5' RACE reads with MiXCR, one row per CDR3 protein. The top ten clones hold under 0.9% of a sample with 470,000 or so distinct CDR3 sequences, roughly a quarter of them seen once. A note on this clonotype: Its antigen is unidentified.

Sequenced material: blood, either unsorted or a sorted T cell fraction (not recorded which). The chain carries TRBV6-1 and TRBJ2-5; D is uncertain. This TCR was recovered from a male donor with ankylosing spondylitis. The CDR3 sequence is CASSEFGWETQYF. The CDR3 DNA sequence: TGTGCCAGCAGTGAATTCGGATGGGAGACCCAGTACTTC.